This T cell receptor beta chain came from a study of identical twins. Study-level findings and limits: Invariant populations such as MAIT and iNKT cells could partly muddle zero-insertion analyses. Reduced insertions were recorded for abundant cord blood beta clonotypes, with no such pattern in memory repertoires.

TCRdb reprocessed the 5' RACE reads via MiXCR and lists one record per CDR3 protein. The table lists hundreds of thousands of distinct CDR3 sequences, roughly 7% of them singletons. Losses at the gene ends were 6 bases for V and 5 bases for J; bases not matched to a gene: 6. The CDR3 spans 15 residues. Germline CDR1 SGHAT, CDR2 FQNNGV. This clonotype was recorded many times. The antigen is not known. This same sample was also part of a study on yellow fever vaccine responses in identical twins.

The V gene is TRBV11-2, the J gene TRBJ1-6; 8 nucleotides match TRBD1. Input material: memory (CD45RO+) T cells sorted from blood. The receptor was derived from a woman between 18 and 29 years old in good health. In nucleotides, the CDR3 is TGTGCCAGCAGACACGGACAGGGACATAATTCACCCCTCCACTTT. It codes for CASRHGQGHNSPLHF.